Listed below are T cell receptor beta chains from one sample, sequenced in a study of blood T cell repertoires in COVID-19. Assay used: immunoSEQ multiplex PCR; TCRdb lists only in-frame clones, some missing. The sample holds roughly 350,000 clones; 88% are singletons and the top ten take roughly 6.6%. Material for sequencing was peripheral blood. The receptors originated from a woman in her 70s with COVID-19, enrolled during active disease. CDR3s leave out the opening cysteine and the closing phenylalanine or tryptophan.

TRBV5-1,11,ASSLRSNQPQH
TRBV23-1,15,ASSQSVFGTGDSPLH
TRBV28,16,ASSFVYLGQKINYGYT
TRBV12-5,10,ASGTGAPEAF
TRBV19,11,ASSIEGSRGYT
TRBV30,14,AWSPTGRRTISEAF
TRBV4-1,17,ASSPNLVVWGTRSYEQY
TRBV27,13,ASSPYRDYNEKLF
TRBV7-9,13,ASSLGGQMNTEAF
TRBV3-1/TRBV3-2,14,ASSQVEWSVQEKLF
TRBV4-1,11,ASSQGATETQY
TRBV4-1,15,ASSQDLGQSSNQPQH
TRBV10-3,16,AISGGTGVRGTNEKLF
TRBV18,13,ASSPIGTSGREQY
TRBV19,9,ASRGQKSLF
TRBV3-1/TRBV3-2,13,ASSQAFLGGETQY
TRBV9,16,ASSVEGAVGSGTDTQY
TRBV5-1,13,ASSLGLAGRETQY